Following are 5 T cell receptor beta chains from one sample sequenced in a study of CD8 T cells in ankylosing spondylitis. The antigens for these receptors are not known. General observations from the study: What seemed typical of ankylosing spondylitis blood was a TCR beta motif built from 8 or 9 highly homologous variants.

Via MiXCR, TCRdb re-called the 5' RACE reads, giving one row per CDR3 protein. The data hold some 700,000 distinct CDR3 sequences, with under 20% observed a single time. Material: blood, either unsorted or a sorted T cell fraction (not recorded which). Every receptor here comes from a male donor with ankylosing spondylitis.

CDR3 region: CASSPYDRSPSGNTIYF. CDR3 coding DNA: TGTGCCAGCAGCCCATACGACAGGAGCCCTTCTGGAAACACCATATATTTT. This rearrangement joins TRBV7-8 to TRBJ1-3; D might be TRBD1 (6 bases). Between the trimmed V and J ends, which lost 5 bases and 1 base, there was a span of 18 bases. The CDR3 has 17 residues. Germline loops: CDR1 SGHVS, CDR2 FQNEAQ.

This clonotype showed up many times. The rearrangement uses TRBV12-3 or TRBV12-4 and TRBJ2-2; D is unclear. Trimming removed 2 bases at V and 6 bases at J, with 4 bases between. This CDR3 is 12 amino acids long. CDR3 in DNA: TGTGCCAGCAGTTTATTAGCCGGGGAGCTGTTTTTT. Amino acids: CASSLLAGELFF.

This clonotype appeared a few times. J is TRBJ2-3 and V is TRBV20-1, with a possible D match to TRBD2 (6 bases). The CDR3 contains 13 residues. Per germline, CDR1 DFQATT and CDR2 SNEGSKA (reference sequence). V gave up 5 bases and J gave up 2 bases, with 11 bases separating them. In nucleotides, the CDR3 is TGCAGTGCTGAGGCGGGGCTCACAGATACGCAGTATTTT. As protein: CSAEAGLTDTQYF.

This clonotype has more than one count but fewer than ten. The gene calls are TRBV6-2 or TRBV6-3 and TRBJ1-1; D not resolved. Deletions cut 2 bases from V and 3 bases from J, with 7 bases between. Germline CDR1 reads MNHEY; CDR2 reads SVGEGT. This CDR3 comprises 13 residues. The CDR3 DNA is TGTGCCAGCAGTTACGCGGTTTACACTGAAGCTTTCTTT. Translated, it gives CASSYAVYTEAFF.

The chain employs TRBV4-2 and TRBJ2-2, with TRBD1 matching 7 bases. V was pared by 4 bases and J by 4 bases, with 6 bases of the junction left unmatched. This CDR3 region has 15 residues. The germline V gene has CDR1 LGHNA and CDR2 YNFKEQ. The CDR3 DNA reads as TGTGCCAGCAGCCCGAACGCAGGGGGCACCGGGGAGCTGTTTTTT. It encodes CASSPNAGGTGELFF.